Reported below is one T cell receptor (beta chain). Germline V gene sequence: CDR1 LNHDA, CDR2 SQIVND (reference sequence). V shed 5 bases, J shed 3 bases, and the junction held 4 bases outside the gene matches. The CDR3 is made up of 14 amino acids. The data belong to a study of blood T cell repertoires in COVID-19. The overall study: Collection of acute and convalescent COVID-19 samples took place in the United States, Italy and Spain.

Enrollment of patients from Seattle took place during active infection, with longitudinal follow-up. Here immunoSEQ multiplex PCR was the method, and the copy in TCRdb shows in-frame clones only, minus some. The profile shows fewer than 80,000 clones, over 65% of them singletons. Sequencing was performed on peripheral blood. The chain combines TRBV19 with TRBJ1-1; 9 bases match TRBD1. This sequence was found in a man aged 55 to 70 with COVID-19, enrolled during active disease. As DNA, the CDR3 is TGTGCCAGTAGTCTCGGACAGGGGTACACTGAAGCTTTCTTT. Its protein product is CASSLGQGYTEAFF.